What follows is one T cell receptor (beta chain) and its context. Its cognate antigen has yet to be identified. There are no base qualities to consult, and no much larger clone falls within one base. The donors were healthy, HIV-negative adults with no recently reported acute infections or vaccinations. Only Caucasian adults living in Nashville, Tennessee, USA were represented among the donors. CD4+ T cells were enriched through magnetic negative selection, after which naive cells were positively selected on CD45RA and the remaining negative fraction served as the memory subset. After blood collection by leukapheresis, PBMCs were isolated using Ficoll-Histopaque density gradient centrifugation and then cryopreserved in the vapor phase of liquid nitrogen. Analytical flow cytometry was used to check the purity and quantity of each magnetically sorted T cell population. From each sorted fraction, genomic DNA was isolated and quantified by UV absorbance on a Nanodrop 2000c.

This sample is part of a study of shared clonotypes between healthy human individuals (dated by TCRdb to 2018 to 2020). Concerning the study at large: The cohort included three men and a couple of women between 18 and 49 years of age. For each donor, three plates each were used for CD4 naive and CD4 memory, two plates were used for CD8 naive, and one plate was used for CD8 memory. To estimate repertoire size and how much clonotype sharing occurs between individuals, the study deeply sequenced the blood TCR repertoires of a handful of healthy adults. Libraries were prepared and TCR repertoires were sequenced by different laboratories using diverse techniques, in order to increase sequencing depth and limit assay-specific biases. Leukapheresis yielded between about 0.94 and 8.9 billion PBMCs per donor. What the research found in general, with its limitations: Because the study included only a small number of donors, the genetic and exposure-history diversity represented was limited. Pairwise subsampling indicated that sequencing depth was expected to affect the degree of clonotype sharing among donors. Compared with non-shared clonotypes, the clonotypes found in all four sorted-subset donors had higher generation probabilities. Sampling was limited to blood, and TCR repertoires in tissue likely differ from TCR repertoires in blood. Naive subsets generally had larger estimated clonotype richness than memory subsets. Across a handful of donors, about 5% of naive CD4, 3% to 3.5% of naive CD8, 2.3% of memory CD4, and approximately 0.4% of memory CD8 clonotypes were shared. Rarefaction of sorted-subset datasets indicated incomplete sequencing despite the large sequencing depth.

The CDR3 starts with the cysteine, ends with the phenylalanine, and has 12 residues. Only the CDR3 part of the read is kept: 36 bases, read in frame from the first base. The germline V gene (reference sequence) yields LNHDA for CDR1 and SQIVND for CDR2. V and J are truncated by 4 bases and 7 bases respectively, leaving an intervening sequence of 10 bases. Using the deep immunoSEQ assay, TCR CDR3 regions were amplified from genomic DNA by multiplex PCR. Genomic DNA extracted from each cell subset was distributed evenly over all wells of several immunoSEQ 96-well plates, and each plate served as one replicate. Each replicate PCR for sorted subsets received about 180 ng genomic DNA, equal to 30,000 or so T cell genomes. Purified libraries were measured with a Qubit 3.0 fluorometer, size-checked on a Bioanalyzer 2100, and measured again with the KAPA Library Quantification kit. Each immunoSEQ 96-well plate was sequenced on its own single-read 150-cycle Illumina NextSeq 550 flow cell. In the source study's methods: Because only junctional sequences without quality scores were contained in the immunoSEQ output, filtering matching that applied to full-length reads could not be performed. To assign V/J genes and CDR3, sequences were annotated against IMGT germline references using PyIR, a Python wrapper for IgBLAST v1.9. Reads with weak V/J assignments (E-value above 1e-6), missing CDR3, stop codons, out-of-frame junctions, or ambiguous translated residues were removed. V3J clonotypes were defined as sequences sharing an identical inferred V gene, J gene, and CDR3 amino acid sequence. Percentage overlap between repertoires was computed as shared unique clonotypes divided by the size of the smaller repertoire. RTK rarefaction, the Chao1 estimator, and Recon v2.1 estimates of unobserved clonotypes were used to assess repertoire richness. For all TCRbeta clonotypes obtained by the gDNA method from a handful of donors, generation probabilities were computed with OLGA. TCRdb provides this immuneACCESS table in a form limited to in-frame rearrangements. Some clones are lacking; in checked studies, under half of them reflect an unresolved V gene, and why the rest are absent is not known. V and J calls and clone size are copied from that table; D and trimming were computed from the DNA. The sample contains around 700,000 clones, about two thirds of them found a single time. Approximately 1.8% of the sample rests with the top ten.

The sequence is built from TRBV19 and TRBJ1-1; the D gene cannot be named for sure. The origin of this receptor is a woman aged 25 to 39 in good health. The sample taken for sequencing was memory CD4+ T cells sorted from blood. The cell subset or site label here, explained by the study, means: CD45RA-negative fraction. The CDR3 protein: CASSTGVGEAFF. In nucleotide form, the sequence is TGTGCCAGTAGTACAGGAGTCGGTGAAGCTTTCTTT.